This T cell receptor (beta chain) was retrieved from a study of blood T cell repertoires in COVID-19 (dated by TCRdb to between 2020 and 2021). Looking at the study overall: Samples from collaborators originated in the United States, Italy and Spain and spanned both the acute and convalescent phases of COVID-19. The prospective study material was composed of cDNA or gDNA derived from T cells, B-cell-depleted T cells, or PBMCs. Subjects who had been exposed to COVID-19, were actively infected with it, or had recovered from it provided the deeply sampled blood TCRbeta repertoires that made up the dataset. The repertoires were made available in a free public database intended to serve as a resource for research on the immune response to SARS-CoV-2. Samples were obtained from the ongoing ImmuneRACE study (first 160 participants) and from some 1,200 subjects provided by 6 global collaborators. Sample metadata almost always included a de-identified subject ID, COVID-19 status, age in years and sex. Where HLA class I and class II types were available, the types were taken from metadata supplied by the sample provider, not from assay-based typing.

Only a few counts were recorded for this clone. Its specific antigen is unknown. Base qualities are missing; no much larger clone stands one base away. What the research found in general, with its limitations: The amount of clinical and demographic metadata varied by source and participant and was provided uncurated.

CDR1 and CDR2 are drawn from the germline V gene: SGHNT, YENEEA. Its CDR3 holds 12 amino acids, cysteine through phenylalanine. Only CDR3 DNA is held: 36 bases, read in frame from base 1. V drops 8 bases and J drops 4 bases, leaving 11 bases in between. Collaborating institutions collected whole blood in K2EDTA tubes following their own protocols. For TCRbeta analysis, collaborator samples were shipped as frozen whole blood, as isolated PBMCs, or as DNA extracted from either sample type. TCRbeta CDR3 regions were amplified from genomic DNA using the immunoSEQ Assay, a bias-controlled multiplex PCR. On the authors' methods: Within the assay, amplification of reference gene primers was used to estimate how many nucleated cells each sample contained. To quantify the absolute abundance of each unique TCRbeta CDR3 rearrangement, sequence reads were collapsed and filtered. Productive Simpson clonality was computed per sample as the square root of Simpson's diversity index over productive rearrangements. What TCRdb holds here is the immuneACCESS table cut down to in-frame rearrangements. Part of the clones is not present; checked against another copy, under half of the missing clones reflect an unresolved V gene, and the others are unexplained. For V, J and clone size, that table is used; D and trimming come from the DNA. The sample table contains approximately 74,000 clones; only one count was recorded for 80% to 90% of them. Over 30% of the sample lies in the top ten.

This clonotype was sampled from a man aged 65 to 79 with acute or convalescent COVID-19. Specimen: peripheral blood. The sequence joins TRBV11-3 to TRBJ1-2; the D region possibly corresponds to TRBD1 (5 bases align). The nucleotide sequence is given as TGTGCCAGCCGTGGACAAATCTATGGCTACACCTTC. It translates as CASRGQIYGYTF.